Given below is one TCR beta chain in context. The antigen is not known. Assay used: immunoSEQ multiplex PCR; TCRdb lists only in-frame clones, some missing. Here the sample spans around 40,000 clones, roughly 86% being singletons. The sample comes from a study of OX40 agonist ivuxolimab in advanced cancers. Study conclusions and caveats: At 0.1 to 3.0 mg/kg, clonal expansion of CD4+ and CD8+ blood T cells had occurred by week 6.

Trimming removed 7 bases at V and 7 bases at J, with 26 bases between. This CDR3 region has 17 residues. The germline V gene encodes CDR1 SEHNR and CDR2 FQNEAQ (reference sequence). The specimen was CD4+ or CD8+ T cells sorted from blood, collected in a trial of the OX40 agonist ivuxolimab. This sequence was found in an adult with an advanced solid tumor such as melanoma, head and neck, liver or kidney cancer. The V and J genes are TRBV7-9 and TRBJ2-1; D ambiguous. CDR3 amino acids: CASMSTGGFDGYNEQFF. In nucleotides, the CDR3 is TGTGCCAGCATGTCGACGGGTGGGTTTGATGGTTATAATGAGCAGTTCTTC.